This TCR beta chain originates from a study of shared T cell receptors in the human thymus. This clone was picked up one time. The repertoire was sequenced with immunoSEQ multiplex PCR; TCRdb's copy has only in-frame clones and lacks some. Of about 660,000 clones in the sample, around 89% were seen once. This CDR3 has 13 amino acids. Looked up from germline, CDR1 is SEHNR and CDR2 is FQNEAQ (reference sequence). Trimming removed 3 bases at V and 4 bases at J, with 10 bases between. The same sample was also used in a study of human thymus T cells.

J is TRBJ2-7 and V is TRBV7-9; D might be TRBD1 (6 bases). The clonotype was recovered from a boy in the first two years of life with a congenital heart defect. The sample taken for sequencing was thymocytes. Here the CDR3 reads CASSFDRTYEQYF. CDR3 DNA sequence: TGTGCCAGCAGCTTTGACAGGACGTACGAGCAGTACTTC. Looking up the rest from reference TRBV7-9 and TRBJ2-7 gives the full variable domain: DTGVSQNPRHKITKRGQNVTFRCDPISEHNRLYWYRQTLGQGPEFLTYFQNEAQLEKSRLLSDRFSAERPKGSFSTLEIQRTEQGDSAMYLCASSFDRTYEQYFGPGTRLTVT.